This TCR beta chain was documented in a study of CD4 T cells in relation to SARS-CoV-2 and coronaviruses. Background on the study: PBMCs were cultured with antigen for over nine days before TCR beta sequencing. The restricting HLA molecule for shared crossreactive spike epitopes was mapped.

TCRdb's table, derived via immunoSEQ multiplex PCR, lists solely in-frame clones and lacks some. Here the sample spans tens of thousands of clones, about 78% being singletons. CD4+ T cells from unexposed donors were obtained before the COVID-19 pandemic (2011-2018). The cells were cultured for 10 days before CD4+ T cells were isolated. PBMCs were plated at 1.5 million to 2 million per well in IL-2-containing medium. On this clone: The antigen is undetermined.

The CDR3 length is 13 residues. Germline V gene sequence: CDR1 MNHNS, CDR2 SASEGT. V lost 2 bases to trimming and J lost 2 bases, with 6 bases between them. The sequenced sample consisted of CD4+ T cells from PBMCs, cultured in vitro. V and J are TRBV6-1 and TRBJ1-2; D call uncertain. The sequence came from a human donor in good health. The chain's CDR3 is CASSEMSNYGYTF. CDR3 DNA: TGTGCCAGCAGTGAAATGTCCAACTATGGCTACACCTTC.